The 23 T cell receptor beta chains below all came from one sample that was sequenced in a study of blood T cell repertoires in COVID-19. Libraries were prepared by immunoSEQ multiplex PCR; TCRdb keeps only in-frame clonotypes and omits some of them. The data contain 250,000 to 350,000 clones, 89% of them singletons. The material sequenced was peripheral blood. All receptors derive from a woman aged 40 to 55 who had recovered from COVID-19.

The J gene is TRBJ2-1, the V gene TRBV10-2; 10 bases align to TRBD2. This CDR3 contains 14 residues. Germline CDR1 WSHSY, CDR2 SAAADI. Trimming took 7 bases from V and 9 from J; bases not matched to a gene: 9. CDR3 sequence (DNA): TGCGCCAGCACCCCAACTAGCGGGACTGCTGAGCAGTTCTTC. Its translation: CASTPTSGTAEQFF.

This clone occurred once. The chain joins TRBV5-5 to TRBJ1-6; 7 bases map to TRBD1. CDR1 SGHKS and CDR2 YYEKEE come from the germline V gene (reference sequence). Trimming took 6 bases from V and 7 from J; bases not matched to a gene: 10. The CDR3 runs 15 residues. As DNA, the CDR3 is TGTGCCAGCACTCTAACAGGGGATGCAAATTCACCCCTCCACTTT. It translates to CASTLTGDANSPLHF. Combining the CDR3 with reference TRBV5-5 and TRBJ1-6 gives the whole variable domain DAGVTQSPTHLIKTRGQQVTLRCSPISGHKSVSWYQQVLGQGPQFIFQYYEKEERGRGNFPDRFSARQFPNYSSELNVNALLLGDSALYLCASTLTGDANSPLHFGNGTRLTVT.

The chain uses TRBV7-9 and TRBJ2-5, with 12 bases aligning to TRBD2. Per the germline V gene, CDR1 is SEHNR and CDR2 is FQNEAQ (reference sequence). This CDR3 contains 16 residues. V dropped 4 bases and J dropped 9; count of bases not matched to a gene: 12. Written as DNA, the CDR3 is TGTGCCAGCAGCTCGCCGCTAGCGGGAGGGCCGGGGGCCCAGTACTTC. The encoded protein is CASSSPLAGGPGAQYF.

V and J are TRBV7-3 and TRBJ2-3; 8 nucleotides match TRBD1. CDR1 is SGHTA and CDR2 is FQGTGA in the germline V gene. Trimming took 5 bases from V and 2 from J; bases not matched to a gene: 9. This CDR3 contains 16 residues. The CDR3 protein is CASSQGAGGATDTQYF. The CDR3 nucleotides read TGTGCCAGCAGCCAGGGGGCAGGGGGAGCCACAGATACGCAGTATTTT.

The chain joins TRBV28 to TRBJ2-5, with D possibly matching TRBD2 (6 bases). This CDR3 comprises 17 residues. V shed 4 bases and J shed 4 bases, with 22 bases lying between them. Germline CDR1 and CDR2: MDHEN and SYDVKM. CDR3 sequence reads: CASSSTAPVQGGETQYF. For the CDR3, the DNA is TGTGCCAGCAGTTCCACCGCACCAGTCCAGGGAGGAGAGACCCAGTACTTC. Full variable domain (missing parts from reference TRBV28 and TRBJ2-5): DVKVTQSSRYLVKRTGEKVFLECVQDMDHENMFWYRQDPGLGLRLIYFSYDVKMKEKGDIPEGYSVSREKKERFSLILESASTNQTSMYLCASSSTAPVQGGETQYFGPGTRLLVL.

This sequence joins TRBV5-5 and TRBJ1-5, with 9 bases identical to TRBD1. V shed 4 bases and J 4 bases; nucleotides not matched to a gene: 6. Germline V lookup: CDR1 SGHKS, CDR2 YYEKEE (reference sequence). There are 15 residues in the CDR3. CDR3 sequence: CASSPWTGENQPQHF. CDR3 nucleotide sequence: TGTGCCAGCAGCCCCTGGACAGGGGAGAATCAGCCCCAGCATTTT.

This chain links TRBV6-5 with TRBJ2-5; 7 bases map to TRBD1. CDR3 length equals 14 residues. The ends lost 6 bases at V and 4 bases at J; junction bases unmatched: 8. The germline gives CDR1 MNHEY, CDR2 SVGAGI. CDR3 residues: CASSLNTGVETQYF. The DNA of the CDR3 is TGTGCCAGCAGCCTCAATACAGGGGTAGAGACCCAGTACTTC.

The chain recombines TRBV21-1 with TRBJ2-7; no check of the table's D call, TRBD2, against the DNA was made. TRBV21-1 is listed as a pseudogene. The CDR3 has 17 amino acids. CDR3 region: CASIENLRTSGIYEQYF. CDR3 DNA sequence: TGTGCCAGCATCGAGAACCTTAGGACTAGCGGGATCTACGAGCAGTACTTC.

V is TRBV19 and J is TRBJ2-7, with D maybe TRBD1 (6 bases). Trimming pared 3 bases from V and 3 bases from J, leaving 9 bases between. CDR1 and CDR2 from the germline V gene are LNHDA and SQIVND (reference sequence). The CDR3 loop spans 13 amino acids. CDR3 bases: TGTGCCAGTAGTATGGACAGCAGCTACGAGCAGTACTTC. Translating gives CASSMDSSYEQYF.

The rearrangement joins TRBV5-6 to TRBJ2-2, with a weak D call TRBD2 (5 bases). This CDR3 spans 13 amino acids. V lost 9 bases, J lost 7 bases, and 16 bases lay in between. The germline CDR1 and CDR2 sequences are SGHDT and YYEEEE. The CDR3 here is CATQPGLGGELFF. Written as DNA, the CDR3 is TGTGCCACCCAACCCGGACTGGGCGGGGAGCTGTTTTTT.

The rearrangement links TRBV7-6 to TRBJ2-1; a weak D match, TRBD2 (6 bases). The CDR3 spans 16 residues. The V end lost 3 bases, the J end lost 0 bases, and 12 bases lay between the germline ends. The V gene's germline CDR1 is SGHVS and CDR2 FNYEAQ. The CDR3 here is CASSFRSGSSYNEQFF. The DNA for the CDR3 is TGTGCCAGCAGCTTTAGGTCCGGGAGCTCCTACAATGAGCAGTTCTTC.

The V call is TRBV11-2, the J call TRBJ2-5; D remains ambiguous. The V gene's germline CDR1 is SGHAT and CDR2 FQNNGV. Trimming stripped 2 bases from V and 4 bases from J, with 14 bases between. The CDR3 is 15 amino acids. CDR3 coding DNA: TGTGCCAGCAGCTTATACAGAACCCCCGGAGAGACCCAGTACTTC. It encodes CASSLYRTPGETQYF.

V is TRBV5-4 and J is TRBJ1-2; D gene ambiguous. The CDR3 is 14 amino acids. CDR1 is SGHNT and CDR2 is YYREEE in the germline V gene (reference sequence). Trimming left V 2 bases short and J 8 bases short, with 16 bases between. The CDR3 nucleotides read TGTGCCAGCAGCTTCCCTCAGAGGGTCGAGGGCTACACCTTC. It yields the protein CASSFPQRVEGYTF.

CDR3 amino acids: CASSALVPPPNEQFF. CDR3 nucleotides: TGTGCCAGCAGTGCACTAGTGCCCCCTCCCAATGAGCAGTTCTTC. The V and J genes are TRBV14 and TRBJ2-1, with a possible D match to TRBD2 (5 bases). V lost 6 bases to trimming and J lost 6 bases, with 18 bases between them. CDR1 and CDR2 (germline): SGHDN, FVKESK. This CDR3 is built from 15 residues.

The chain has TRBV4-1 and TRBJ2-7; tentatively, D is TRBD1 (5 bases). Trimming took 4 bases from V and 5 from J, leaving 18 bases between them. This CDR3 is 15 amino acids long. In germline, CDR1 is MGHRA, CDR2 YSYEKL. The CDR3 DNA reads TGCGCCAGCAGCCCCCTAGGGGTGACGGCCCACGAGCAGTACTTC. Protein sequence: CASSPLGVTAHEQYF.

The chain carries TRBV5-1 and TRBJ1-1, with a weak D call TRBD1 (5 bases). CDR3 length equals 15 residues. The germline V gene has CDR1 SGHRS and CDR2 YFSETQ. V dropped 0 bases and J dropped 5 bases, with 14 bases sitting between them. The CDR3 nucleotides are TGCGCCAGCAGCTTGGGTCAGGGTCCAGGTACTGAAGCTTTCTTT. Translated, it gives CASSLGQGPGTEAFF.

This chain joins TRBV11-3 and TRBJ2-1; 7 bases are a match to TRBD2. The germline CDR1 and CDR2 sequences are SGHNT and YENEEA. The junction had 6 bases not matched to a gene; V was cut back by 1 base and J by 3 bases. The CDR3 runs to 16 residues. The CDR3 DNA reads as TGTGCCAGCAGCTTAGGCGTTGGCGGGAGCTACAATGAGCAGTTCTTC. Translation gives CASSLGVGGSYNEQFF.

In DNA form, the CDR3 reads TGTGCCAGTGCCGGAACGACGGCGGTCGAGCAGTACTTC. The encoded protein is CASAGTTAVEQYF. The rearrangement uses TRBV19 and TRBJ2-7; D gene unclear. In germline, CDR1 is LNHDA, CDR2 SQIVND (reference sequence). Trimming pared 8 bases from V and 6 bases from J, leaving 17 bases between. The CDR3 runs 13 residues.

Of note for this clone: Other DNA sequences of this sample code for an identical CDR3. The chain links TRBV3-1 (or the pseudogene TRBV3-2) to TRBJ1-1, with D possibly TRBD1 on 5 matching bases. The germline V gene encodes CDR1 LGHDT and CDR2 YNNKEL (reference sequence). V was cut by 1 base and J by 1 base, with 7 bases left in between. The CDR3 is 14 amino acids. The CDR3, as DNA: TGTGCCAGCAGCCAAGGGCAGGGGAACACTGAAGCTTTCTTT. Translation: CASSQGQGNTEAFF.

In its sample, this clone was seen once. V usage is TRBV28 and J usage is TRBJ2-7; tentative D call: TRBD2 (6 bases). Trimming shortened V by 2 bases and J by 3 bases, and 14 bases separated the two germline ends. Germline V gives CDR1 MDHEN, CDR2 SYDVKM. The CDR3 has 15 amino acids. The CDR3 DNA is TGTGCCAGCAGTTTAACTACAGGAGGGTTCTACGAGCAGTACTTC. Protein: CASSLTTGGFYEQYF. The full variable domain, rest sourced from reference TRBV28 and TRBJ2-7, is DVKVTQSSRYLVKRTGEKVFLECVQDMDHENMFWYRQDPGLGLRLIYFSYDVKMKEKGDIPEGYSVSREKKERFSLILESASTNQTSMYLCASSLTTGGFYEQYFGPGTRLTVT.

The table lists this clone with a few counts. The chain recombines TRBV2 with TRBJ2-7; 10 nucleotides agree with TRBD1. Germline V gene lookup returns CDR1 SNHLY and CDR2 FYNNEI. The CDR3 has 14 residues. V lost 7 bases and J lost 3; bases outside the gene matches: 6. The chain's CDR3 is CASNLRDRGYEQYF. DNA of the CDR3: TGTGCCAGCAACCTCCGGGACAGGGGCTACGAGCAGTACTTC.

The chain uses TRBV10-3 and TRBJ2-3; 9 bases agree with TRBD1. Losses at the gene ends were 3 bases for V and 0 bases for J; bases not matched to a gene: 10. Germline lookup yields CDR1 ENHRY and CDR2 SYGVKD. This CDR3 contains 18 residues. This CDR3 reads CAISDPRSDRGSTDTQYF. CDR3 DNA: TGTGCCATCAGTGATCCGCGAAGCGACAGGGGGAGCACAGATACGCAGTATTTT.

Comments on this clone: A junction boundary mismatches the germline segment, possibly from a read error. The V call is TRBV2, the J call TRBJ2-4; 8 positions match TRBD1. The CDR3 extends over 12 amino acids. Germline V gives CDR1 SNHLY, CDR2 FYNNEI. In DNA, the CDR3 is TGTGCCAGCACCGGACAGGGCCTCGTTCAGCACTTC. This sequence encodes CASTGQGLVQHF.